This TCR beta chain was observed in a study of cytomegalovirus exposure and HLA in healthy donors. Study-wide results and caveats: In vitro work confirmed that three CMV-associated chains recognize CMV antigens. When a later analysis was performed, an Asian-associated ancestry cluster reportedly had fewer N-insertions than the approximately 690-donor mean.

PCR used 60 Vbeta primers and 13 Jbeta primers. Repertoires were generated with immunoSEQ multiplex PCR, while TCRdb's copy carries only in-frame clones and drops some. Here the sample spans approximately 100,000 clones, around 73% being singletons. This clone was counted a single time. Its cognate antigen is unknown. CDR3 length: 15 residues. Germline CDR1 is MNHEY and CDR2 is SMNVEV (reference sequence). V was trimmed by 5 bases and J by 4 bases, leaving 17 bases between them. This TCR was sampled from a man in his forties or fifties in good health and CMV-seronegative. The specimen was PBMCs. The chain combines TRBV27 with TRBJ1-2, with D unresolved. The CDR3 nucleotides read TGTGCCAGCAGTCCCGGAGGGTCAATTATCTATGGCTACACCTTC. Translated: CASSPGGSIIYGYTF.